These 18 T cell receptor beta chains were sequenced from one sample in a study of T cell responses to AZD1222 COVID-19 vaccine. The assay was immunoSEQ multiplex PCR, and TCRdb's table has in-frame clones only and misses some. Of approximately 100,000 clones in the sample, about 92% are singletons; the top ten hold about 1.2%. Sequencing was performed on peripheral blood, taken on day 0 of AZD1222 vaccination. These receptors were collected from an adult in good health.

This clone appeared once. The gene calls are TRBV4-2 and TRBJ1-4; unclear D gene. The V and J ends lost 1 base and 0 bases respectively, with 21 bases between them. The CDR3 contains 20 residues. CDR1 and CDR2 (germline): LGHNA, YNFKEQ. The CDR3: CASSQVLRVEGVATNEKLFF. The CDR3 DNA reads as TGTGCCAGCAGCCAAGTCTTAAGGGTGGAGGGTGTCGCAACTAATGAAAAACTGTTTTTT.

The V gene is TRBV5-5, the J gene TRBJ1-6, with unresolved D. The CDR3 length is 15 residues. Germline V gene sequence: CDR1 SGHKS, CDR2 YYEKEE (reference sequence). Trimming removed 4 bases at V and 0 bases at J, with 8 bases between. The chain's CDR3 is CASSGPGSYNSPLHF. CDR3 nucleotides: TGTGCCAGCAGCGGCCCCGGCTCCTATAATTCACCCCTCCACTTT. Full variable domain (rest looked up from reference TRBV5-5 and TRBJ1-6): DAGVTQSPTHLIKTRGQQVTLRCSPISGHKSVSWYQQVLGQGPQFIFQYYEKEERGRGNFPDRFSARQFPNYSSELNVNALLLGDSALYLCASSGPGSYNSPLHFGNGTRLTVT.

The chain carries TRBV15 and TRBJ2-1, with 7 bases that match TRBD2. The germline V gene has CDR1 LNHNV and CDR2 YYDKDF (reference sequence). The V segment lost 5 bases and the J segment 7 bases; nucleotides outside the gene matches: 8. The CDR3 has 14 residues. CDR3 DNA sequence: TGTGCCACCAGCCGGGACTACTCGAGTAATGAGCAGTTCTTC. Encoded protein: CATSRDYSSNEQFF.

DNA of the CDR3: TGTGCCAGCAGTGCCCGGACAGGGCATAATTCACCCCTCCACTTT. Its translation: CASSARTGHNSPLHF. The V and J genes are TRBV2 and TRBJ1-6, with 8 bases lining up with TRBD1. V trimming: 4 bases; J trimming: 5 bases; junction bases outside the gene matches: 4. The CDR3 is 15 amino acids. Germline CDR1 SNHLY, CDR2 FYNNEI.

The DNA for the CDR3 is TGTGCCAGCAGCTTGACGGGACGGCCATACAATGAGCAGTTCTTC. Its protein is CASSLTGRPYNEQFF. The J gene is TRBJ2-1, the V gene TRBV11-2; D tentatively fits TRBD1 or TRBD2 (5 bases each). From germline, CDR1 is SGHAT and CDR2 FQNNGV. The CDR3 is made up of 15 amino acids. Trimming removed 3 bases from V and 4 bases from J, with 13 bases in between.

The rearrangement links TRBV3-1 (or the pseudogene TRBV3-2) to TRBJ1-3; unclear D gene. V lost 1 base, J lost 0 bases, and 10 bases lay in between. The V gene's germline CDR1 is LGHDT and CDR2 YNNKEL (reference sequence). The CDR3 is 16 amino acids. The CDR3 here is CASSQGDLRSGNTIYF. CDR3 nucleotides: TGTGCCAGCAGCCAAGGAGACCTCCGCTCTGGAAACACCATATATTTT.

This chain links TRBV6-2 or TRBV6-3 with TRBJ2-1, with 13 bases that match TRBD2. Germline trimming cut 0 bases from V and 6 bases from J; bases unmatched to any gene: 11. Germline V gene data show CDR1 as MNHEY and CDR2 as SVGEGT. This CDR3 has 19 residues. Here the CDR3 reads CASSYSPSILAGGSNEQFF. CDR3 DNA sequence: TGTGCCAGCAGTTACTCGCCCTCCATACTAGCGGGGGGGAGCAATGAGCAGTTCTTC.

This rearrangement joins TRBV7-2 to TRBJ1-1; D is ambiguous. CDR1 is SGHTA and CDR2 is FQGNSA in the germline V gene. Between the trimmed V and J ends, which lost 1 base and 5 bases, there was a span of 11 bases. The CDR3 covers 14 residues. CDR3 in amino acids: CASSLEPVATEAFF. The DNA of the CDR3 is TGTGCCAGCAGCTTAGAGCCCGTCGCGACTGAAGCTTTCTTT.

This chain links TRBV9 with TRBJ2-1; 9 nucleotides match TRBD1. Germline lookup yields CDR1 SGDLS and CDR2 YYNGEE. The J segment lost 4 bases and the V segment lost 1 base, leaving 3 bases of the junction unmatched. This CDR3 is 15 amino acids long. This chain's CDR3 is CASSVSGTGYNEQFF. CDR3 in DNA: TGTGCCAGCAGCGTATCCGGGACAGGGTACAATGAGCAGTTCTTC.

The CDR3 reads CASSEGSWDRYYEQYF. The CDR3 bases are TGTGCCAGCAGTGAAGGGTCATGGGACAGGTACTACGAGCAGTACTTC. The V gene is TRBV6-1, the J gene TRBJ2-7, with 8 positions matching TRBD1. Germline-derived CDR1 and CDR2 are MNHNS and SASEGT. The V and J ends lost 1 base and 3 bases, in that order; junction bases with no gene match: 8. This CDR3 has 16 amino acids.

This sequence joins TRBV24-1 and TRBJ2-2; TRBD1 might be the D (6 bases). V dropped 9 bases and J dropped 7 bases, with 14 bases sitting between them. The germline V gene has CDR1 KGHDR and CDR2 SFDVKD. This CDR3 has 13 amino acids. The CDR3 DNA reads TGTGCCACCGGGGGCGAAGTCATCGGGGAGCTGTTTTTT. This sequence encodes CATGGEVIGELFF.

This rearrangement joins TRBV5-1 to TRBJ2-5; perhaps TRBD1 as D (6 bases). V dropped 0 bases and J dropped 3 bases, with 9 bases sitting between them. Germline V CDR1 and CDR2: SGHRS, YFSETQ. The length of the CDR3 is 14 residues. CDR3 amino acids: CASSLATGKETQYF. CDR3 DNA sequence: TGCGCCAGCAGCTTGGCCACAGGGAAAGAGACCCAGTACTTC.

This chain joins TRBV24-1 and TRBJ2-1, with 9 bases that match TRBD2. The CDR3 runs to 16 residues. From germline, CDR1 is KGHDR and CDR2 SFDVKD. With 4 bases clipped from V and 7 bases from J, the junction kept 10 bases outside the gene matches. CDR3: CATSDLSGRPRNEQFF. CDR3 nucleotide sequence: TGTGCCACCAGTGACCTTAGCGGGAGACCTCGAAATGAGCAGTTCTTC.

The V gene is TRBV14, the J gene TRBJ2-5, with no clear D. The germline V gene encodes CDR1 SGHDN and CDR2 FVKESK. V lost 3 bases, J lost 4 bases, and 15 bases lay in between. This CDR3 region has 15 residues. The CDR3 sequence is CASSQWTTTTETQYF. The CDR3 DNA reads as TGTGCCAGCAGCCAGTGGACCACTACTACAGAGACCCAGTACTTC. Full variable domain (remainder filled in from reference TRBV14 and TRBJ2-5): EAGVTQFPSHSVIEKGQTVTLRCDPISGHDNLYWYRRVMGKEIKFLLHFVKESKQDESGMPNNRFLAERTGGTYSTLKVQPAELEDSGVYFCASSQWTTTTETQYFGPGTRLLVL.

The chain carries TRBV12-3 or TRBV12-4 and TRBJ2-7; no definite D call. The CDR3 sequence is 12 residues long. V was pared by 5 bases and J by 1 base, with 6 bases between. The CDR3 coding sequence is TGTGCCAGCAGTCCCGGGTCCTACGAGCAGTACTTC. Its protein product is CASSPGSYEQYF.

The rearrangement joins TRBV4-3 to TRBJ2-2, with D tentatively TRBD1 (6 bases). Trimming took 0 bases from V and 5 from J, leaving 7 bases between them. CDR1 LGHNA and CDR2 YSLEER come from the germline V gene. CDR3 length: 14 residues. The CDR3 coding sequence is TGCGCCAGCAGCCAAGAAGGGGGAACCGGGGAGCTGTTTTTT. This gives the protein CASSQEGGTGELFF.

This clone was recorded only once. The chain has TRBV2 and TRBJ2-7; TRBD1 agrees at 7 bases. Germline assignment: CDR1 SNHLY and CDR2 FYNNEI. V lost 10 bases to trimming and J lost 1 base; unmatched junction nucleotides: 13. There are 15 residues in the CDR3. CDR3 sequence reads: CATQLFTGQSYEQYF. DNA of the CDR3: TGTGCCACCCAACTCTTTACGGGACAGTCCTACGAGCAGTACTTC.

The chain recombines TRBV7-2 with TRBJ1-1; D gene uncertain. CDR3 length: 15 residues. V was trimmed by 2 bases and J by 3 bases, leaving 13 bases between them. Germline values: CDR1 SGHTA, CDR2 FQGNSA. This CDR3 reads CASSLSQSGYTEAFF. CDR3 in DNA: TGTGCCAGCAGCTTAAGTCAGAGTGGGTACACTGAAGCTTTCTTT.